Listed below are T cell receptor beta chains from one sample, sequenced in a study of blood T cell repertoires in COVID-19. The protocol was immunoSEQ multiplex PCR, while the TCRdb copy is restricted to in-frame clones and leaves out a portion. Among roughly 150,000 clones listed, around 80% were seen once. The specimen was peripheral blood. These receptors were taken from a woman aged 50 to 60 in a cohort sampled during active or convalescent COVID-19. CDR3s include the opening cysteine and the closing phenylalanine or tryptophan. D genes are given only for firm matches. Part of the rows lack a size; the others show once, few, many or a class for expanded clones.

CDR3 protein	CDR3 DNA	D gene	J gene	V gene	clone size
CASAAGTGPYGYTF	TGTGCCAGCGCCGCCGGGACAGGCCCCTATGGCTACACCTTC	TRBD1	TRBJ1-2	TRBV6-6	-
CASSQASPDRAFTEAFF	TGTGCCAGCAGCCAAGCATCTCCGGACAGGGCATTCACTGAAGCTTTCTTT	TRBD1	TRBJ1-1	TRBV4-2	-
CASSGSGGPVKSSYNEQFF	TGTGCCAGCAGCGGTAGCGGGGGGCCCGTTAAGAGCTCCTACAATGAGCAGTTCTTC	TRBD2	TRBJ2-1	TRBV7-3	-
CASSRNRGGETQYF	TGCGCCAGCAGCAGAAACAGGGGCGGGGAGACCCAGTACTTC	TRBD1	TRBJ2-5	TRBV5-1	-
CASSLPGTRYTDTQYF	TGTGCCAGCAGTCTCCCCGGGACTAGGTACACAGATACGCAGTATTTT	TRBD2	TRBJ2-3	TRBV28	-
CASSRTGAQETQYF	TGTGCCAGCTCACGGACAGGGGCCCAAGAGACCCAGTACTTC	TRBD1	TRBJ2-5	TRBV18	-
CAWSGTGDQPQHF	TGTGCCTGGAGTGGGACAGGGGATCAGCCCCAGCATTTT	TRBD1	TRBJ1-5	TRBV30	-
CASSLASPGLNTEAFF	TGTGCCAGCAGCTTAGCGTCTCCAGGCTTGAACACTGAAGCTTTCTTT	-	TRBJ1-1	TRBV7-6	-
CASSLGPGAPYEQYF	TGTGCTAGCAGCTTAGGGCCAGGGGCCCCCTACGAGCAGTACTTC	-	TRBJ2-7	TRBV7-7	few
CASKVNGHYNEQFF	TGTGCCAGCAAGGTTAACGGACACTACAATGAGCAGTTCTTC	-	TRBJ2-1	TRBV2	few
CATSDLYGYTF	TGTGCCACCAGTGACCTCTATGGCTACACCTTC	-	TRBJ1-2	TRBV24-1	-
CASSKDGWGHTDTQYF	TGTGCCAGCAGCAAGGACGGGTGGGGGCACACAGATACGCAGTATTTT	-	TRBJ2-3	TRBV11-2	-
CASKAGVYTGELFF	TGTGCCAGCAAGGCGGGGGTGTACACCGGGGAGCTGTTTTTT	TRBD2	TRBJ2-2	TRBV2	-
CSASLTGDTEAFF	TGCAGTGCTAGTCTTACAGGGGACACTGAAGCTTTCTTT	TRBD1	TRBJ1-1	TRBV20-1	-
CAWVGTENTEAFF	TGTGCCTGGGTTGGGACAGAAAACACTGAAGCTTTCTTT	TRBD1	TRBJ1-1	TRBV30	-
CAWSGLAGRTGELFF	TGTGCCTGGAGTGGCCTAGCGGGGCGCACCGGGGAGCTGTTTTTT	TRBD2	TRBJ2-2	TRBV30	few
CASSLGGGQGRYSNQPQHF	TGTGCCAGCAGCTTGGGAGGGGGACAGGGAAGGTATAGCAATCAGCCCCAGCATTTT	TRBD1	TRBJ1-5	TRBV5-6	-
CATGRGGSAEQFF	TGCGCCACCGGGCGCGGGGGGAGTGCTGAGCAGTTCTTC	TRBD2	TRBJ2-1	TRBV10-1	-
CAISESGTGGQYGYTF	TGTGCCATCAGTGAGTCCGGGACAGGGGGGCAGTATGGCTACACCTTC	TRBD1	TRBJ1-2	TRBV10-3	-
CASSSNTGLETQYF	TGTGCCAGCAGTTCGAACACAGGGTTGGAGACCCAGTACTTC	-	TRBJ2-5	TRBV6-5	-
CASSLGLVNEQFF	TGTGCCAGCAGTTTAGGACTAGTCAATGAGCAGTTCTTC	-	TRBJ2-1	TRBV12-3/TRBV12-4	-
CASSLASGGAKNIQYF	TGTGCCAGCAGCTTGGCCTCCGGAGGAGCCAAAAACATTCAGTACTTC	-	TRBJ2-4	TRBV7-9	-
CASSELGGVGYGYTF	TGTGCCAGCAGCGAACTCGGGGGGGTGGGCTATGGCTACACCTTC	-	TRBJ1-2	TRBV7-2	-
CSVDYQGQETQYF	TGCAGCGTTGATTACCAGGGCCAAGAGACCCAGTACTTC	-	TRBJ2-5	TRBV29-1	-
CASSPRTGSSYEQYF	TGTGCCAGCAGCCCCCGGACAGGTAGCTCCTACGAGCAGTACTTC	TRBD1	TRBJ2-7	TRBV7-6	-
CASSQDGGTGGSPLHF	TGTGCCAGCAGCCAAGATGGGGGGACAGGGGGCTCACCCCTCCACTTT	TRBD1	TRBJ1-6	TRBV4-2	-
CATSREFQGAEKLFF	TGTGCCACCAGCAGAGAGTTTCAGGGGGCTGAAAAACTGTTTTTT	TRBD1	TRBJ1-4	TRBV15	-
CAGTVNTEAFF	TGTGCCGGGACAGTAAACACTGAAGCTTTCTTT	TRBD1	TRBJ1-1	TRBV2	-
CATSRDLVYPNEQFF	TGTGCCACCAGCAGAGATCTGGTCTATCCAAATGAGCAGTTCTTC	-	TRBJ2-1	TRBV15	-
CASSVDPGQGRYEQYF	TGTGCCAGCAGCGTAGACCCGGGACAGGGGAGATACGAGCAGTACTTC	TRBD1	TRBJ2-7	TRBV9	-
CASRLYPGQGADGYTF	TGTGCCAGCAGATTATATCCGGGACAGGGGGCGGATGGCTACACCTTC	TRBD1	TRBJ1-2	TRBV5-8	-
CASGGTAQGEKLFF	TGTGCCAGTGGGGGGACAGCCCAAGGTGAAAAACTGTTTTTT	TRBD1	TRBJ1-4	TRBV19	-
CAIEQGSTEAFF	TGTGCCATCGAACAGGGGTCCACTGAAGCTTTCTTT	TRBD1	TRBJ1-1	TRBV30	-
CASGSGTGAEKLFF	TGTGCTAGTGGCTCGGGGACAGGGGCTGAAAAACTGTTTTTT	TRBD1	TRBJ1-4	TRBV12-5	-
CASSGDRVNTEAFF	TGTGCCAGCAGTGGGGACAGGGTTAACACTGAAGCTTTCTTT	TRBD1	TRBJ1-1	TRBV6-4	-
CASSQDGRQGYGYTF	TGCGCCAGCAGCCAAGATGGCAGACAGGGCTATGGCTACACCTTC	TRBD1	TRBJ1-2	TRBV4-3	-
CASTLRTSAYNEQFF	TGTGCCAGCACCCTTAGGACTAGCGCCTACAATGAGCAGTTCTTC	TRBD2	TRBJ2-1	TRBV3-1/TRBV3-2	-
CASSQDGAASEAFF	TGTGCCAGCAGCCAAGATGGGGCGGCCTCTGAAGCTTTCTTT	-	TRBJ1-1	TRBV4-2	-
CASSRGDTIYF	TGTGCCAGCTCACGGGGGGACACCATATATTTT	-	TRBJ1-3	TRBV18	-
CASSQVEHGYTF	TGTGCCAGCAGCCAAGTGGAGCATGGCTACACCTTC	-	TRBJ1-2	TRBV14	-
CASSLGTAYNTEAFF	TGTGCCAGCAGCTTAGGTACAGCCTATAACACTGAAGCTTTCTTT	-	TRBJ1-1	TRBV7-9	-
CSVEEQVNTEAFF	TGCAGCGTTGAAGAACAGGTGAACACTGAAGCTTTCTTT	-	TRBJ1-1	TRBV29-1	-
CASSPLIAGSNEQFF	TGTGCCAGCTCACCACTGATAGCGGGAAGCAATGAGCAGTTCTTC	TRBD2	TRBJ2-1	TRBV18	-
CASSHRTRGGYTF	TGTGCCAGCAGCCACCGAACGCGGGGTGGCTACACCTTC	-	TRBJ1-2	TRBV14	-